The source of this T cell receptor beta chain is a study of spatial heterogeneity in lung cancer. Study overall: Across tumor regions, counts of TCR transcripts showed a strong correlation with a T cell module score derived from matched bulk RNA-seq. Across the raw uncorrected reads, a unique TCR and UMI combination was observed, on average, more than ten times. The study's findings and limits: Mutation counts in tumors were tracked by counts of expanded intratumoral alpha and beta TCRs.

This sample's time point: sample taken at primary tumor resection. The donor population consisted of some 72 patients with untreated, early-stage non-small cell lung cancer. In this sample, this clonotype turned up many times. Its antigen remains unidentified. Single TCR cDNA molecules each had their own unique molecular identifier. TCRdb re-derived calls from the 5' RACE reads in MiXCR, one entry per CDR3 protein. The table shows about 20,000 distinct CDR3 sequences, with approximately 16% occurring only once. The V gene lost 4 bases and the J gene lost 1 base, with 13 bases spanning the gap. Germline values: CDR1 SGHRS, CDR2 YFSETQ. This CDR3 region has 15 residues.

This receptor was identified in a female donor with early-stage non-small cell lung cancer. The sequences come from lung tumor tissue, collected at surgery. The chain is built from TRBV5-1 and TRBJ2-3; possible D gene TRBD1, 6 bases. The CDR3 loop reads CASSAWTAGTDTQYF. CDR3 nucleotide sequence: TGCGCCAGCAGCGCCTGGACAGCGGGCACAGATACGCAGTATTTT.